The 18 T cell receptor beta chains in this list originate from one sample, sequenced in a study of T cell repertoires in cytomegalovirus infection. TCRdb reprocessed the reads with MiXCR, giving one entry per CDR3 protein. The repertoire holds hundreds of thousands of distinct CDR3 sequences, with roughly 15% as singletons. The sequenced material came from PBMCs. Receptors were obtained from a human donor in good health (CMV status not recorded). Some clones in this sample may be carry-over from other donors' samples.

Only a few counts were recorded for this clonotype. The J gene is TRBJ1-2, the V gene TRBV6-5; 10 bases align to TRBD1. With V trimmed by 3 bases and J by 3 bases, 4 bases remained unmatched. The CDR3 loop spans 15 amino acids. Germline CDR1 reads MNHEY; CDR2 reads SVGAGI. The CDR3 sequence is CASSYLTGGDYGYTF. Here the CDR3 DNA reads TGTGCCAGCAGTTATCTGACAGGGGGCGACTATGGCTACACCTTC.

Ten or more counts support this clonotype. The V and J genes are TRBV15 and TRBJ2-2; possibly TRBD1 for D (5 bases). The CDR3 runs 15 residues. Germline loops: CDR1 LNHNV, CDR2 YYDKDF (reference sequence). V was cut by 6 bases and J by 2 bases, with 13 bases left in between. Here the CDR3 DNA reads TGTGCCACCAGTGCCATGGGGCACAACACCGGGGAGCTGTTTTTT. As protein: CATSAMGHNTGELFF.

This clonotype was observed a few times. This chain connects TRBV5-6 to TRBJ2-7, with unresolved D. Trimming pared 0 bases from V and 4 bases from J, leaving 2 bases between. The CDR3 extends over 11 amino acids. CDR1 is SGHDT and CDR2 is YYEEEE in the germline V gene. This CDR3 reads CASSLEYEQYF. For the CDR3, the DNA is TGTGCCAGCAGCTTGGAGTACGAGCAGTACTTC.

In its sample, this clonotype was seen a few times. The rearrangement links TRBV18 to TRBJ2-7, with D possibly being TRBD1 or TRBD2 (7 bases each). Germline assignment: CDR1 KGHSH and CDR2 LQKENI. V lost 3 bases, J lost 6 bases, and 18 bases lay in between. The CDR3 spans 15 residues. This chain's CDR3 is CASSPGQRGHSEQYF. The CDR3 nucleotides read TGTGCCAGCTCACCGGGACAGCGGGGACATAGCGAGCAGTACTTC.

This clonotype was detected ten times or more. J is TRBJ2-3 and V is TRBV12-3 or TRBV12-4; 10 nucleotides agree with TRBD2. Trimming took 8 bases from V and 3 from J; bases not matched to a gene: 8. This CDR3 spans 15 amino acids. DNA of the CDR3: TGTGCCAGCGCGAGGAGCGGGGGGGGGACAGATACGCAGTATTTT. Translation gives CASARSGGGTDTQYF.

CDR3 DNA: TGCAGCGCCGGGACGGGGGAAAGCGGCTACACCTTC. Translating gives CSAGTGESGYTF. The gene calls are TRBV29-1 and TRBJ1-2; D may be TRBD1 (5 bases). CDR1 is SQVTM and CDR2 is ANQGSEA in the germline V gene. V shed 7 bases and J shed 8 bases, with 17 bases lying between them. This CDR3 region has 12 residues.

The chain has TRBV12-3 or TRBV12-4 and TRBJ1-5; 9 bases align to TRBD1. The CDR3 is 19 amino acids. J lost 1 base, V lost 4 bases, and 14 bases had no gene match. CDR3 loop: CASSYSIPGQGKSNQPQHF. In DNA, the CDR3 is TGTGCCAGCAGTTACTCGATTCCGGGACAGGGTAAAAGCAATCAGCCCCAGCATTTT.

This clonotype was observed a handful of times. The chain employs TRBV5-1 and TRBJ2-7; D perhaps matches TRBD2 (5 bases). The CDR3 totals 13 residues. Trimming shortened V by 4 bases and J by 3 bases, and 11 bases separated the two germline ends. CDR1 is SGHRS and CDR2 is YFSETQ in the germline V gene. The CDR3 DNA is TGCGCCAGCAGCGCCGGGGTGGGCTACGAGCAGTACTTC. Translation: CASSAGVGYEQYF.

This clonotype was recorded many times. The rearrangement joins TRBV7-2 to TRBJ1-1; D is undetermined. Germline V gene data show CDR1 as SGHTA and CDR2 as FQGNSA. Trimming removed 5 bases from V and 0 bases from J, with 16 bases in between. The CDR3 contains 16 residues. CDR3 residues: CASSPVKVPLNTEAFF. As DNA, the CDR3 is TGTGCCAGCAGCCCAGTAAAGGTGCCCCTGAACACTGAAGCTTTCTTT.

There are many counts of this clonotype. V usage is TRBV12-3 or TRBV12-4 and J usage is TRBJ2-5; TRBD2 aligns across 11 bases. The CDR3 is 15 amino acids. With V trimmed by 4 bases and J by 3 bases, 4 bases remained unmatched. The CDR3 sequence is CASSWVSGGEETQYF. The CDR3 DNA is TGTGCCAGCAGTTGGGTTAGCGGGGGGGAAGAGACCCAGTACTTC.

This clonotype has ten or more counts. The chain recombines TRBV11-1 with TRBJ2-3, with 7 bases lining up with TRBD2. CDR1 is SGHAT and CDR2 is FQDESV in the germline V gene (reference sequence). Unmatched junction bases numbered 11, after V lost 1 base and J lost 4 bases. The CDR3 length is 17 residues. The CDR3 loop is CASSLVPVAAGADTQYF. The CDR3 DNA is TGTGCCAGCAGCTTAGTCCCGGTAGCGGCGGGAGCAGATACGCAGTATTTT.

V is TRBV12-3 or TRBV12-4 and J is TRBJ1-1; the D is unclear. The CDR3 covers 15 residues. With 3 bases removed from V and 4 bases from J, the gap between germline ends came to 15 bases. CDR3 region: CASSFGRGSGTEAFF. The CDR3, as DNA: TGTGCCAGCAGTTTTGGGAGAGGGTCGGGCACTGAAGCTTTCTTT.

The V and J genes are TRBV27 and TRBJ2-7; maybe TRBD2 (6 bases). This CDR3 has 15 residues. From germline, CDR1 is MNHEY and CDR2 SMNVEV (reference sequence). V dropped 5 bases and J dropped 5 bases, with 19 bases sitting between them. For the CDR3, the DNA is TGTGCCAGCAGTCCCCCCCCGGGGAGGATTGACGAGCAGTACTTC. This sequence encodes CASSPPPGRIDEQYF.

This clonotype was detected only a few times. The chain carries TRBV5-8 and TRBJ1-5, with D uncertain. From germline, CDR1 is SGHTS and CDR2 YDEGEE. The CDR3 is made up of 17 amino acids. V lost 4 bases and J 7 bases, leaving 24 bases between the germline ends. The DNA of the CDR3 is TGTGCCAGCAGCCACTATTTCAGAAGGTCAGGACGGCAGCCCCAGCATTTT. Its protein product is CASSHYFRRSGRQPQHF.

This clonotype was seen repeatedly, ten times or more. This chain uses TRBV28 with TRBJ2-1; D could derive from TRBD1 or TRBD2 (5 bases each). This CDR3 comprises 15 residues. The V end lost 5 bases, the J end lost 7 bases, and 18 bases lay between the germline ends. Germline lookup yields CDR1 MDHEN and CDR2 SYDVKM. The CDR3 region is CASSETGTWGNEQFF. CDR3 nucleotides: TGTGCCAGCAGTGAGACGGGGACCTGGGGGAATGAGCAGTTCTTC. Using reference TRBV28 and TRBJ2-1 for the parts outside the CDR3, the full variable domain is DVKVTQSSRYLVKRTGEKVFLECVQDMDHENMFWYRQDPGLGLRLIYFSYDVKMKEKGDIPEGYSVSREKKERFSLILESASTNQTSMYLCASSETGTWGNEQFFGPGTRLTVL.

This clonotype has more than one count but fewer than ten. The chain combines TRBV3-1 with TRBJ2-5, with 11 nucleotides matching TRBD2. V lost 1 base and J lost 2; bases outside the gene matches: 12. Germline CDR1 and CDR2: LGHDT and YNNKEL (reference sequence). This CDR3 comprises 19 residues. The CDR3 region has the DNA TGTGCCAGCAGCCAAGGAATCCTAGCGGGGGGACTGACGCAAGAGACCCAGTACTTC. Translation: CASSQGILAGGLTQETQYF.

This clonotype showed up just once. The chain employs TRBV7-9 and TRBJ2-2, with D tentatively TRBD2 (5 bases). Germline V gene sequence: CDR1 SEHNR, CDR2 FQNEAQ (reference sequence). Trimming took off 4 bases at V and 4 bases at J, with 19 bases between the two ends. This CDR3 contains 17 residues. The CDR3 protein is CASSSERTGWITGELFF. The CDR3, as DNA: TGTGCCAGCAGCTCCGAGCGGACGGGGTGGATCACCGGGGAGCTGTTTTTT.

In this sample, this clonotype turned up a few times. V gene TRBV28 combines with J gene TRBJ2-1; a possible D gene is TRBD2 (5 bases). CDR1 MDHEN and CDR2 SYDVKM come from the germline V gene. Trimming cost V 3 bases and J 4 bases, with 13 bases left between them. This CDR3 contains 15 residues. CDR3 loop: CASSLTGTLYNEQFF. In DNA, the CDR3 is TGTGCCAGCAGTTTGACGGGAACCCTTTACAATGAGCAGTTCTTC. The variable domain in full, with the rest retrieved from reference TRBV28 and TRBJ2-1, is DVKVTQSSRYLVKRTGEKVFLECVQDMDHENMFWYRQDPGLGLRLIYFSYDVKMKEKGDIPEGYSVSREKKERFSLILESASTNQTSMYLCASSLTGTLYNEQFFGPGTRLTVL.